Presented here are 21 T cell receptor beta chains from one specimen sequenced in a study of T cell repertoires in cytomegalovirus infection (dated by TCRdb to the late 2010s). Sequencing was performed on an Illumina HiSeq 1500. The raw public reads went through TCRdb reprocessing: fastp at Q25, MiXCR clone calling, in-frame beta chains kept. Rows are unified per CDR3 protein, each entry keeping the most common DNA and genes. Across this sample there are around 190,000 distinct CDR3 sequences, with roughly an eighth seen only once. 25% to 30% of the sample is in the top ten clones. Sequenced input: PBMCs. The receptors were gathered from a human donor in good health (CMV status not recorded). Some clones in this sample may be carry-over from other donors' samples.

The V and J genes are TRBV5-1 and TRBJ2-2; 7 nucleotides line up with TRBD1. The ends lost 4 bases at V and 3 bases at J; junction bases unmatched: 6. The CDR3 consists of 15 residues. Per the germline V gene, CDR1 is SGHRS and CDR2 is YFSETQ. The CDR3 here is CASSQTQGDTGELFF. CDR3 DNA sequence: TGCGCCAGCAGCCAAACGCAGGGGGACACCGGGGAGCTGTTTTTT.

This clonotype was detected many times. This chain links TRBV7-2 with TRBJ1-5; TRBD1 agrees at 10 bases. The CDR3 consists of 15 residues. Trimming took 2 bases from V and 6 from J; bases not matched to a gene: 4. CDR1 and CDR2 (germline): SGHTA, FQGNSA. In DNA, the CDR3 is TGTGCCAGCAGCTTATTCGGACAGGGGGGTCAGCCCCAGCATTTT. Translating gives CASSLFGQGGQPQHF.

This clonotype was observed a few times. The rearrangement uses TRBV7-6 and TRBJ2-1; TRBD2 is a possible D gene (5 bases). The V gene lost 5 bases and the J gene lost 5 bases, with 7 bases spanning the gap. Germline lookup yields CDR1 SGHVS and CDR2 FNYEAQ. The CDR3 spans 12 residues. The CDR3 protein is CASSPGNNEQFF. CDR3 nucleotide sequence: TGTGCCAGCAGCCCGGGGAACAATGAGCAGTTCTTC.

This chain joins TRBV20-1 and TRBJ2-7; TRBD1 matches 11 bases. This CDR3 has 13 amino acids. V dropped 5 bases and J dropped 3; count of bases not matched to a gene: 3. Germline V gives CDR1 DFQATT, CDR2 SNEGSKA (reference sequence). The CDR3 bases are TGCAGTGCTGGGGGGACAGGGGGCTACGAGCAGTACTTC. Translated: CSAGGTGGYEQYF.

In its sample, this clonotype was seen a few times. DNA of the CDR3: TGTGCCAGCAGTCCCCCCCCGGGACCACTCAATGAGCAGTTCTTC. It encodes CASSPPPGPLNEQFF. The genes are TRBV27 and TRBJ2-1; D tentatively reads TRBD1 or TRBD2 (5 bases each). The CDR3 contains 15 residues. CDR1 is MNHEY, CDR2 SMNVEV, per germline (reference sequence). Trimming cost V 5 bases and J 6 bases, with 17 bases left between them.

In this sample, this clonotype turned up many times. The chain is built from TRBV7-9 and TRBJ2-1; 7 positions agree with TRBD2. Losses at the gene ends were 10 bases for V and 7 bases for J; bases not matched to a gene: 13. This CDR3 comprises 14 residues. Per the germline V gene, CDR1 is SEHNR and CDR2 is FQNEAQ (reference sequence). The CDR3 DNA reads as TGTGCCACCCAGCCAACCAGCGGGGCGAATGAGCAGTTCTTC. Amino acids: CATQPTSGANEQFF.

This clonotype was detected ten times or more. The CDR3 here is CASTTGLAGDYNEQFF. The CDR3 DNA is TGTGCCAGCACAACCGGACTAGCGGGGGACTACAATGAGCAGTTCTTC. The chain joins TRBV27 to TRBJ2-1; TRBD2 agrees at 13 bases. With V trimmed by 7 bases and J by 3 bases, 6 bases remained unmatched. Germline CDR1 reads MNHEY; CDR2 reads SMNVEV (reference sequence). CDR3 length equals 16 residues.

The V and J genes are TRBV2 and TRBJ2-1, with D unclear. Germline V CDR1 and CDR2: SNHLY, FYNNEI. V gave up 0 bases and J gave up 4 bases, with 10 bases separating them. This CDR3 contains 15 residues. For the CDR3, the DNA is TGTGCCAGCAGTGAAGCGGGTGTTATGTACAATGAGCAGTTCTTC. It yields the protein CASSEAGVMYNEQFF.

The CDR3 region is CASSLTSGAAYNEQFF. DNA for the CDR3: TGCGCCAGCAGCCTGACTAGCGGGGCCGCCTACAATGAGCAGTTCTTC. This chain links TRBV4-1 with TRBJ2-1, with 11 bases fitting TRBD2. In germline, CDR1 is MGHRA, CDR2 YSYEKL. The ends lost 4 bases at V and 2 bases at J; junction bases unmatched: 4. The CDR3 is 16 residues long.

The V call is TRBV12-3 or TRBV12-4, the J call TRBJ1-5, with 8 bases identical to TRBD1. The CDR3 runs 13 residues. With V trimmed by 7 bases and J by 5 bases, 4 bases remained unmatched. CDR3 sequence (DNA): TGTGCCAGCAAAGGGACAGGAGATCAGCCCCAGCATTTT. Amino acid sequence: CASKGTGDQPQHF.

The chain has TRBV5-6 and TRBJ2-3, with a weak D call TRBD1 (6 bases). Per the germline V gene, CDR1 is SGHDT and CDR2 is YYEEEE. The CDR3 extends over 16 amino acids. The germline V and J ends were trimmed by 4 bases and 2 bases, with 17 bases remaining between them. For the CDR3, the DNA is TGTGCCAGCAGCCGGATGGGGTGGGACAACACAGATACGCAGTATTTT. This translates into CASSRMGWDNTDTQYF.

In this sample, this clonotype turned up many times. J is TRBJ2-1 and V is TRBV7-2, with no clear D. CDR3 length: 13 amino acids. V lost 1 base and J lost 10, with 11 bases in between. Per the germline V gene, CDR1 is SGHTA and CDR2 is FQGNSA. CDR3 DNA: TGTGCCAGCAGCTTAGTCCCCTTAGGCGAGCAGTTCTTC. Translated, it gives CASSLVPLGEQFF.

There are many counts of this clonotype. The rearrangement links TRBV12-5 to TRBJ2-1; D gene unclear. This CDR3 has 13 residues. With 3 bases removed from V and 9 bases from J, the gap between germline ends came to 12 bases. Per germline, CDR1 LGHNT and CDR2 FRNRAP. The CDR3 region is CASGLRVGSEQFF. The CDR3 nucleotides read TGTGCTAGTGGTTTACGGGTCGGTAGTGAGCAGTTCTTC.

This chain uses TRBV29-1 with TRBJ1-1; 7 bases align to TRBD1. The germline V gene encodes CDR1 SQVTM and CDR2 ANQGSEA. J gave up 4 bases and V 7 bases, and 21 bases lay outside the gene matches. The CDR3 has 17 amino acids. In DNA, the CDR3 is TGCAGCGGAAGCCGGAGAGGGGGCGCAGGGAGCGGCACTGAAGCTTTCTTT. Amino acids: CSGSRRGGAGSGTEAFF.

V and J are TRBV25-1 and TRBJ2-5; maybe TRBD2 (6 bases). Trimming cost V 6 bases and J 5 bases, with 10 bases left between them. The CDR3 loop spans 12 amino acids. The germline gives CDR1 MGHDK, CDR2 SYGVNS. The CDR3 DNA sequence: TGTGCCAGCAGGGGGGACTCCGAGACCCAGTACTTC. It is translated as CASRGDSETQYF.

This clonotype was picked up many times. The genes are TRBV10-3 and TRBJ2-2; no clear D. CDR3 length equals 13 residues. The germline gives CDR1 ENHRY, CDR2 SYGVKD. V lost 0 bases and J lost 6, with 5 bases in between. The CDR3 DNA follows: TGTGCCATCAGTGAGTCGTATTCCGGGGAGCTGTTTTTT. It is translated as CAISESYSGELFF.

This clonotype was counted at least ten times. The chain recombines TRBV6-6 with TRBJ2-7; D unclear. V was clipped by 7 bases and J by 1 base, with 8 bases between them. Germline CDR1 reads MNHNY; CDR2 reads SVGAGI (reference sequence). The CDR3 extends over 12 amino acids. CDR3 in DNA: TGTGCCAGCATTGGGCCTTCCTACGAGCAGTACTTC. It encodes CASIGPSYEQYF.

The rearrangement links TRBV29-1 to TRBJ1-5, with 9 bases fitting TRBD1. Germline V gene data show CDR1 as SQVTM and CDR2 as ANQGSEA. The V gene end was trimmed by 5 bases and the J gene end by 2 bases; junction bases not matched to a gene: 4. CDR3 length: 14 residues. The CDR3 coding sequence is TGCAGCGTTACACAGGGGGCTGGCAATCAGCCCCAGCATTTT. As protein: CSVTQGAGNQPQHF. The whole variable domain, remainder taken from reference TRBV29-1 and TRBJ1-5, is SAVISQKPSRDICQRGTSLTIQCQVDSQVTMMFWYRQQPGQSLTLIATANQGSEATYESGFVIDKFPISRPNLTFSTLTVSNMSPEDSSIYLCSVTQGAGNQPQHFGDGTRLSIL.

This clonotype showed up many times. V gene TRBV7-9 combines with J gene TRBJ2-7; D unclear. Germline values: CDR1 SEHNR, CDR2 FQNEAQ (reference sequence). The CDR3 runs 13 residues. V shed 4 bases and J shed 7 bases, with 14 bases lying between them. DNA for the CDR3: TGTGCCAGCAGCTACGCCCCGCTGCTGGAGCAGTACTTC. Its translation is CASSYAPLLEQYF.

This CDR3 reads CASSPRQGTYNSPLHF. CDR3 bases: TGTGCCAGCAGCCCCCGACAGGGCACCTATAATTCACCCCTCCACTTT. The chain couples TRBV5-8 to TRBJ1-6; 7 bases agree with TRBD1. The ends lost 4 bases at V and 2 bases at J; junction bases unmatched: 6. The CDR3 contains 16 residues. The germline gives CDR1 SGHTS, CDR2 YDEGEE.

This chain links TRBV2 with TRBJ2-1; the match to TRBD2 covers 13 bases. Trimming took 8 bases from V and 10 from J; bases not matched to a gene: 14. The V gene's germline CDR1 is SNHLY and CDR2 FYNNEI. The CDR3 runs 16 residues. This CDR3 is CASRRLAGGGTREQFF. CDR3 coding DNA: TGTGCCAGCCGAAGACTAGCGGGAGGCGGGACGCGGGAGCAGTTCTTC.